These 15 T cell receptor beta chains came from one sample sequenced in a study of blood T cell repertoires in COVID-19. This table comes from immunoSEQ multiplex PCR, and its TCRdb copy is limited to in-frame clones, with some not included. The sample lists about 100,000 clones; around 87% were seen once. The specimen sequenced was peripheral blood. The receptors derive from a human donor in a cohort sampled during active COVID-19.

This chain connects TRBV27 to TRBJ1-3; 8 bases match TRBD1. V shed 6 bases, J shed 6 bases, and the junction held 22 bases outside the gene matches. This CDR3 has 19 amino acids. In germline, CDR1 is MNHEY, CDR2 SMNVEV (reference sequence). CDR3 bases: TGTGCCAGCAGCCCCCGTCAGGGGGCATTTGTGGATAGAAAAAACACCATATATTTT. Translation gives CASSPRQGAFVDRKNTIYF.

The chain has TRBV11-1 and TRBJ1-1, with D tentatively TRBD1 (6 bases). From germline, CDR1 is SGHAT and CDR2 FQDESV (reference sequence). V was pared by 4 bases and J by 2 bases, with 14 bases between. This CDR3 contains 15 residues. Here the CDR3 DNA reads TGTGCCAGCAGCTCACTGACAGGCTCTAACACTGAAGCTTTCTTT. Translated, it gives CASSSLTGSNTEAFF. Using reference TRBV11-1 and TRBJ1-1 for the parts outside the CDR3, the full variable domain is EAEVAQSPRYKITEKSQAVAFWCDPISGHATLYWYRQILGQGPELLVQFQDESVVDDSQLPKDRFSAERLKGVDSTLKIQPAELGDSAMYLCASSSLTGSNTEAFFGQGTRLTVV.

The chain couples TRBV5-1 to TRBJ2-7; D possibly corresponds to TRBD2 (6 bases). The CDR3 contains 19 residues. V gave up 1 base and J gave up 3 bases, with 26 bases separating them. The germline gives CDR1 SGHRS, CDR2 YFSETQ. CDR3 amino acids: CASSLRGTPRVEGYYEQYF. CDR3 nucleotides: TGCGCCAGCAGCTTGCGCGGGACGCCTAGGGTGGAGGGGTACTACGAGCAGTACTTC. The full variable domain, with the rest looked up from reference TRBV5-1 and TRBJ2-7, is KAGVTQTPRYLIKTRGQQVTLSCSPISGHRSVSWYQQTPGQGLQFLFEYFSETQRNKGNFPGRFSGRQFSNSRSEMNVSTLELGDSALYLCASSLRGTPRVEGYYEQYFGPGTRLTVT.

The J gene is TRBJ2-3, the V gene TRBV15; 9 nucleotides agree with TRBD2. The CDR3 totals 18 residues. CDR1 and CDR2 (germline): LNHNV, YYDKDF (reference sequence). J gave up 2 bases and V 0 bases, and 9 bases lay outside the gene matches. The CDR3 DNA sequence: TGTGCCACCAGCAGAGATCAGCCTAGCGGGGTGTTCACAGATACGCAGTATTTT. Translating gives CATSRDQPSGVFTDTQYF.

This clone was seen just once. The genes are TRBV7-9 and TRBJ2-5; D is unclear. Germline V gene data show CDR1 as SEHNR and CDR2 as FQNEAQ (reference sequence). There are 13 residues in the CDR3. With 5 bases removed from V and 5 bases from J, the gap between germline ends came to 12 bases. The CDR3 reads CASSVGARETQYF. In DNA, the CDR3 is TGTGCCAGCAGCGTAGGCGCTCGGGAGACCCAGTACTTC.

The V and J genes are TRBV3-1 (or the pseudogene TRBV3-2) and TRBJ2-1; tentative D call: TRBD2 (6 bases). The length of the CDR3 is 17 residues. CDR1 and CDR2 (germline): LGHDT, YNNKEL (reference sequence). Trimming took off 3 bases at V and 7 bases at J, with 22 bases between the two ends. CDR3 region: CASSHPGGSGPKNEQFF. CDR3 nucleotide sequence: TGTGCCAGCAGCCATCCTGGGGGTAGCGGACCAAAGAATGAGCAGTTCTTC.

The chain recombines TRBV28 with TRBJ1-4; 9 bases are a match to TRBD1. CDR1 and CDR2 from the germline V gene are MDHEN and SYDVKM. This CDR3 has 15 amino acids. V shed 5 bases and J 8 bases; nucleotides not matched to a gene: 9. The CDR3 region is CASSPPGQGREKLFF. The CDR3 region has the DNA TGTGCCAGCAGTCCCCCGGGACAGGGTAGGGAAAAACTGTTTTTT.

This chain connects TRBV9 to TRBJ2-1; 7 nucleotides align to TRBD2. The CDR3 loop spans 16 amino acids. J lost 8 bases, V lost 4 bases, and 15 bases had no gene match. CDR1 is SGDLS, CDR2 YYNGEE, per germline. CDR3 loop: CASSKQERGPRDEQFF. The CDR3 nucleotides are TGTGCCAGCAGCAAACAGGAGCGGGGACCCAGAGATGAGCAGTTCTTC.

This clone has more than one count but fewer than ten. V usage is TRBV3-1 (or the pseudogene TRBV3-2) and J usage is TRBJ2-7; 7 bases are shared with TRBD2. CDR1 is LGHDT, CDR2 YNNKEL, per germline (reference sequence). V shed 4 bases, J shed 0 bases, and the junction held 3 bases outside the gene matches. There are 14 residues in the CDR3. CDR3 sequence (DNA): TGTGCCAGCAGCCGCCGGACTAGCTCCTACGAGCAGTACTTC. Its translation is CASSRRTSSYEQYF.

The rearrangement uses TRBV11-2 and TRBJ2-1; 7 bases fit TRBD1. V trimming: 5 bases; J trimming: 0 bases; junction bases outside the gene matches: 10. The CDR3 loop spans 17 amino acids. Germline V lookup: CDR1 SGHAT, CDR2 FQNNGV. In DNA, the CDR3 is TGTGCCAGCAGCCGGGACAGTCCCTCGAGCTCCTACAATGAGCAGTTCTTC. The encoded protein is CASSRDSPSSSYNEQFF. Full variable domain (rest looked up from reference TRBV11-2 and TRBJ2-1): EAGVAQSPRYKIIEKRQSVAFWCNPISGHATLYWYQQILGQGPKLLIQFQNNGVVDDSQLPKDRFSAERLKGVDSTLKIQPAKLEDSAVYLCASSRDSPSSSYNEQFFGPGTRLTVL.

The V and J genes are TRBV3-1 (or the pseudogene TRBV3-2) and TRBJ2-5, with TRBD2 matching over 9 bases. Germline CDR1 LGHDT, CDR2 YNNKEL (reference sequence). This CDR3 region has 16 residues. Losses at the gene ends were 8 bases for V and 5 bases for J; bases not matched to a gene: 15. CDR3: CASALGAGGPSETQYF. For the CDR3, the DNA is TGTGCCAGCGCCCTTGGGGCGGGAGGGCCTTCCGAGACCCAGTACTTC.

The V call is TRBV5-1, the J call TRBJ1-4; maybe TRBD1 (5 bases). The ends were cut back, 0 bases at V and 7 bases at J, with 13 bases in the middle. The germline V gene encodes CDR1 SGHRS and CDR2 YFSETQ. This CDR3 is 15 amino acids long. The CDR3 region is CASSLGGRLGEKLFF. CDR3 nucleotides: TGCGCCAGCAGCTTGGGGGGCAGACTTGGTGAAAAACTGTTTTTT. Complete variable domain (other parts from reference TRBV5-1 and TRBJ1-4): KAGVTQTPRYLIKTRGQQVTLSCSPISGHRSVSWYQQTPGQGLQFLFEYFSETQRNKGNFPGRFSGRQFSNSRSEMNVSTLELGDSALYLCASSLGGRLGEKLFFGSGTQLSVL.

The rearrangement links TRBV9 to TRBJ2-2; 8 bases are shared with TRBD2. Per germline, CDR1 SGDLS and CDR2 YYNGEE. This CDR3 has 15 residues. The V gene end was trimmed by 4 bases and the J gene end by 4 bases; junction bases not matched to a gene: 6. The CDR3 protein is CASSLLSGGTGELFF. CDR3 bases: TGTGCCAGCAGCTTATTGAGCGGGGGCACCGGGGAGCTGTTTTTT. Combining the CDR3 with reference TRBV9 and TRBJ2-2 gives the whole variable domain DSGVTQTPKHLITATGQRVTLRCSPRSGDLSVYWYQQSLDQGLQFLIQYYNGEERAKGNILERFSAQQFPDLHSELNLSSLELGDSALYFCASSLLSGGTGELFFGEGSRLTVL.

The V call is TRBV5-6, the J call TRBJ2-7; 7 nucleotides line up with TRBD1. From germline, CDR1 is SGHDT and CDR2 YYEEEE. The CDR3 runs to 14 residues. V was clipped by 4 bases and J by 3 bases; unmatched bases: 7. CDR3 sequence: CASSPGRGNYEQYF. The CDR3 DNA reads TGTGCCAGCAGCCCCGGCAGGGGGAACTACGAGCAGTACTTC.

The CDR3 DNA follows: TGTGCCAGCAGCTTAGGGCCCCCTACAGCGGTAGCTTTCTTT. Its translation is CASSLGPPTAVAFF. The rearrangement joins TRBV11-2 to TRBJ1-1; the D is unclear. CDR1 and CDR2 from the germline V gene are SGHAT and FQNNGV. The CDR3 runs 14 residues. V was shortened by 1 base and J by 10 bases, with 16 bases between the two germline ends.